This paragraph covers one TCR beta chain sequence. Profiled with immunoSEQ multiplex PCR; TCRdb holds only in-frame clones, not every one. Of under 30,000 clones in the sample, roughly 87% were seen once. The source of the sample is a study of T cell changes during pregnancy in multiple sclerosis. V shed 5 bases and J shed 8 bases, with 13 bases lying between them. The CDR3 extends over 12 amino acids. The germline V gene has CDR1 GTSNPN and CDR2 SVGIG (reference sequence). This chain links TRBV30 with TRBJ1-3; D is ambiguous. Material: CD8+ T cells from peripheral blood mononuclear cells, obtained in the second trimester of pregnancy. This sequence originates from a female donor with multiple sclerosis, enrolled in a pregnancy study. The CDR3 loop reads CAWYDKDHTIYF. CDR3 nucleotides: TGTGCCTGGTACGACAAGGATCACACCATATATTTT.